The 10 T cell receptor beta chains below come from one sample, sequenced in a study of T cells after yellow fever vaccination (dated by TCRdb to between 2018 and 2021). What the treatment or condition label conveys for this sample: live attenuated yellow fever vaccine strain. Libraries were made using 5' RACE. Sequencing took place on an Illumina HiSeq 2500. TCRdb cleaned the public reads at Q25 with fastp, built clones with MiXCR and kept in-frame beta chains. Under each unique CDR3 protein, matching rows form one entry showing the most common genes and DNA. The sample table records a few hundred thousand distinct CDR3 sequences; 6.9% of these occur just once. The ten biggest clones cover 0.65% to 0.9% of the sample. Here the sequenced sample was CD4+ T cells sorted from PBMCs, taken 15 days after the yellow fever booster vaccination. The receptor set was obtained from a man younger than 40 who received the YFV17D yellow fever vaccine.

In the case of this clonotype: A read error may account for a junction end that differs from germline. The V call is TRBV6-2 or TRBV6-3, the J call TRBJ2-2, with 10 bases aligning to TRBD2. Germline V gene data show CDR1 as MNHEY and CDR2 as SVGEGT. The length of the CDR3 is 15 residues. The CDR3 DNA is TGTTCCAGCAGACCTACTAGCGGGACCCACGGGGAGCTGTTTTTT. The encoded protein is CSSRPTSGTHGELFF.

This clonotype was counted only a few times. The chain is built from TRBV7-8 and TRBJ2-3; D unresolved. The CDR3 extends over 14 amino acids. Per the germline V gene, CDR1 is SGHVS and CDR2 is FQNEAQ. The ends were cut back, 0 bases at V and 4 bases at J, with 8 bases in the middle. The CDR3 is CASSLATGADTQYF. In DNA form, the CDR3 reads TGTGCCAGCAGCTTAGCGACGGGTGCAGATACGCAGTATTTT.

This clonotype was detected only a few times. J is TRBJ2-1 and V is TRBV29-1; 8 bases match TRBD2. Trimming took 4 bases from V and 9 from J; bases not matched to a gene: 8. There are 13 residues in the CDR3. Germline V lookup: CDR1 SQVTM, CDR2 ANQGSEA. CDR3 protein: CSVVGTRAVEQFF. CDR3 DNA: TGCAGCGTTGTAGGGACTAGGGCTGTTGAGCAGTTCTTC.

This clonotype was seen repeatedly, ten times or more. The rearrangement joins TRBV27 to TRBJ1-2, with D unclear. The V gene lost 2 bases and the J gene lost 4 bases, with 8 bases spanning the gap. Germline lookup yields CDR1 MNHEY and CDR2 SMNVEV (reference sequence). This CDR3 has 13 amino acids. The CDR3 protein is CASSLRPSYGYTF. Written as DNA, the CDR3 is TGTGCCAGCAGTTTACGACCGAGCTATGGCTACACCTTC.

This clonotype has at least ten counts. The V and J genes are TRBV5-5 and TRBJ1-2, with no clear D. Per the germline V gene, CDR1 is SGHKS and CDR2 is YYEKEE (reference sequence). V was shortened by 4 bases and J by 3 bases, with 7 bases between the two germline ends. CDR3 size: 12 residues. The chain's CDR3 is CASSRADYGYTF. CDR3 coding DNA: TGTGCCAGCAGCCGCGCGGACTATGGCTACACCTTC.

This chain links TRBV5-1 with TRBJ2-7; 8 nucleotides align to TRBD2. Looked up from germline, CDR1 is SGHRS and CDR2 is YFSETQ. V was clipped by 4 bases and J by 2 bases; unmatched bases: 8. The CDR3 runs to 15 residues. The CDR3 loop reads CASSELSGEPYEQYF. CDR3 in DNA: TGCGCCAGCAGCGAACTTAGCGGGGAGCCCTACGAGCAGTACTTC.

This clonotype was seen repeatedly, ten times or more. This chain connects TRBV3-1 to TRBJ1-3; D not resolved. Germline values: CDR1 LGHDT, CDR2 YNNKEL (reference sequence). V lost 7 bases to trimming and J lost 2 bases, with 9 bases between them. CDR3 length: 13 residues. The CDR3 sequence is CASKRAAGNTIYF. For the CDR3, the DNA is TGTGCCAGCAAGAGGGCGGCTGGAAACACCATATATTTT.

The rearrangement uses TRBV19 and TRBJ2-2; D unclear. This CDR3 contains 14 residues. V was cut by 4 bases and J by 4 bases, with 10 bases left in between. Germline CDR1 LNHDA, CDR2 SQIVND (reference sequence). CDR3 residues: CASSTDSATGELFF. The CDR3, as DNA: TGTGCCAGTAGTACCGACTCAGCCACCGGGGAGCTGTTTTTT.

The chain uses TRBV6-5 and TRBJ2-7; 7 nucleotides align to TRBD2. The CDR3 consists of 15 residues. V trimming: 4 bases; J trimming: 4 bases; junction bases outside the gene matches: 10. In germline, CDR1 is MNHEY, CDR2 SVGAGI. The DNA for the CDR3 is TGTGCCAGCAGTTCCGACTATGGGAGGGGTTACGAGCAGTACTTC. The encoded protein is CASSSDYGRGYEQYF.

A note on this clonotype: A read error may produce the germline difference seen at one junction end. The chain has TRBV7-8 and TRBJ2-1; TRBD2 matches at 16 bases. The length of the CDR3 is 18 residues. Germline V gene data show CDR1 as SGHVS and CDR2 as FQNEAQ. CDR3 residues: CALGGTSGRGSSFNEQFF. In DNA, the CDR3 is TGTGCCTTAGGCGGGACTAGCGGGAGGGGAAGCTCCTTCAATGAGCAGTTCTTC.